Shown below are 24 T cell receptor beta chains from a single sample sequenced in a study of early T cells in non-severe SARS-CoV-2 infection. TCRdb fed the 5' RACE reads into MiXCR, producing one record per CDR3 protein. The data contain under 70,000 distinct CDR3 sequences, about 16% of them singletons. This sample comprised whole blood, obtained at baseline. The source of these receptors is an adult who was a healthcare worker with PCR-confirmed SARS-CoV-2 infection or an uninfected control (not recorded which).

This clonotype was recorded a few times. The rearrangement uses TRBV19 and TRBJ2-1; no firm D call. Germline-derived CDR1 and CDR2 are LNHDA and SQIVND (reference sequence). The CDR3 contains 14 residues. V lost 5 bases and J lost 2, with 10 bases in between. The CDR3 sequence is CASSPPPTYNEQFF. The CDR3 DNA reads as TGTGCCAGTAGTCCCCCCCCGACCTACAATGAGCAGTTCTTC. The variable domain in full, completed from reference TRBV19 and TRBJ2-1, reads DGGITQSPKYLFRKEGQNVTLSCEQNLNHDAMYWYRQDPGQGLRLIYYSQIVNDFQKGDIAEGYSVSREKKESFPLTVTSAQKNPTAFYLCASSPPPTYNEQFFGPGTRLTVL.

In its sample, this clonotype was seen a few times. The chain joins TRBV7-8 to TRBJ1-1; D gene ambiguous. Trimming pared 1 base from V and 3 bases from J, leaving 18 bases between. The CDR3 has 17 amino acids. Germline-derived CDR1 and CDR2 are SGHVS and FQNEAQ. The CDR3 DNA reads as TGTGCCAGCAGCTTAGTCAACCCGACGATCATAGACACTGAAGCTTTCTTT. Translation gives CASSLVNPTIIDTEAFF. Supplemented by reference TRBV7-8 and TRBJ1-1, the full variable domain reads GAGVSQSPRYKVAKRGQDVALRCDPISGHVSLFWYQQALGQGPEFLTYFQNEAQLDKSGLPSDRFFAERPEGSVSTLKIQRTQQEDSAVYLCASSLVNPTIIDTEAFFGQGTRLTVV.

In this sample, this clonotype turned up many times. This chain connects TRBV9 to TRBJ2-5; TRBD1 aligns across 10 bases. V was pared by 2 bases and J by 2 bases, with 3 bases of the junction left unmatched. The CDR3 has 15 amino acids. Germline V CDR1 and CDR2: SGDLS, YYNGEE. Here the CDR3 reads CASSVGTGDQETQYF. The CDR3 DNA is TGTGCCAGCAGCGTCGGGACAGGGGATCAAGAGACCCAGTACTTC.

The chain employs TRBV30 and TRBJ1-5, with 8 bases that match TRBD1. Trimming at V came to 0 bases and at J to 5 bases, leaving 6 bases not matched to a gene. CDR1 GTSNPN and CDR2 SVGIG come from the germline V gene (reference sequence). This CDR3 has 15 residues. The CDR3 sequence is CAWSVGDRRDQPQHF. The CDR3 coding sequence is TGTGCCTGGAGTGTAGGGGACAGGCGAGATCAGCCCCAGCATTTT.

This clonotype has a handful of counts. This chain joins TRBV10-3 and TRBJ2-2; D remains unclear. This CDR3 contains 11 residues. Germline V gives CDR1 ENHRY, CDR2 SYGVKD. With 0 bases removed from V and 7 bases from J, the gap between germline ends came to 0 bases. The CDR3 protein is CAISESGELFF. The DNA of the CDR3 is TGTGCCATCAGTGAGTCCGGGGAGCTGTTTTTT.

This clonotype was counted between two and nine times. The rearrangement joins TRBV11-2 to TRBJ2-6; D uncertain. Per germline, CDR1 SGHAT and CDR2 FQNNGV. The CDR3 spans 15 residues. V was trimmed by 5 bases and J by 0 bases, leaving 8 bases between them. CDR3 protein: CASSPGYSGANVLTF. In nucleotides, the CDR3 is TGTGCCAGCAGCCCCGGGTACTCTGGGGCCAACGTCCTGACTTTC.

J is TRBJ2-1 and V is TRBV7-2, with TRBD2 matching 7 bases. CDR1 and CDR2 from the germline V gene are SGHTA and FQGNSA. The CDR3 contains 16 residues. The J segment lost 0 bases and the V segment lost 2 bases, leaving 4 bases of the junction unmatched. The DNA for the CDR3 is TGTGCCAGCAGCTTAAGGCGGGGGAGCTCCTACAATGAGCAGTTCTTC. It is translated as CASSLRRGSSYNEQFF.

The genes are TRBV6-5 and TRBJ2-3; possible D gene TRBD2, 6 bases. Germline CDR1 is MNHEY and CDR2 is SVGAGI. Trimming removed 2 bases from V and 4 bases from J, with 13 bases in between. The CDR3 is made up of 15 amino acids. CDR3 sequence: CASSYRLGGADTQYF. CDR3 DNA sequence: TGTGCCAGCAGTTACCGACTGGGAGGCGCAGATACGCAGTATTTT.

This clonotype was seen at least ten times. The V and J genes are TRBV5-5 and TRBJ1-3; D is undetermined. Deletions cut 5 bases from V and 2 bases from J, with 11 bases between. The CDR3 extends over 14 amino acids. Germline lookup yields CDR1 SGHKS and CDR2 YYEKEE (reference sequence). CDR3 in DNA: TGTGCCAGCAGTCCGGGCAGGCCTGGAAACACCATATATTTT. Protein sequence: CASSPGRPGNTIYF.

CDR3 sequence: CSARATPGTSGGADTQYF. The CDR3 bases are TGCAGTGCTAGAGCAACACCTGGGACTAGCGGGGGTGCAGATACGCAGTATTTT. The chain links TRBV20-1 to TRBJ2-3; 14 nucleotides match TRBD2. V shed 1 base, J shed 4 bases, and the junction held 10 bases outside the gene matches. CDR1 and CDR2 (germline): DFQATT, SNEGSKA (reference sequence). The CDR3 is 18 amino acids.

This clonotype was found many times. J is TRBJ2-7 and V is TRBV29-1; no reliable D call. The CDR3 is 11 amino acids. Trimming shortened V by 6 bases and J by 3 bases, and 9 bases separated the two germline ends. The germline gives CDR1 SQVTM, CDR2 ANQGSEA. CDR3 bases: TGCAGCGTGACCACGGACTACGAGCAGTACTTC. Translating it yields CSVTTDYEQYF.

The J gene is TRBJ2-5, the V gene TRBV7-9; perhaps TRBD2 as D (6 bases). V gave up 1 base and J gave up 13 bases, with 10 bases separating them. The CDR3 is 11 amino acids. CDR1 is SEHNR, CDR2 FQNEAQ, per germline (reference sequence). The DNA of the CDR3 is TGTGCCAGCAGCTTAGAGTCGGAGGGGTACTTC. Translation gives CASSLESEGYF.

This clonotype was observed at least ten times. The V gene is TRBV14, the J gene TRBJ2-7; TRBD1 agrees at 9 bases. Germline V gives CDR1 SGHDN, CDR2 FVKESK. The CDR3 has 14 residues. V dropped 5 bases and J dropped 6; count of bases not matched to a gene: 8. CDR3 sequence: CASSFGQGFSEQYF. CDR3 DNA: TGTGCCAGCAGCTTTGGACAGGGGTTCTCCGAGCAGTACTTC.

The chain has TRBV30 and TRBJ1-6; 10 bases are a match to TRBD1. The junction had 4 bases not matched to a gene; V was cut back by 0 bases and J by 11 bases. This CDR3 region has 14 residues. CDR1 is GTSNPN, CDR2 SVGIG, per germline (reference sequence). The CDR3 sequence: CAWSVGQGVTPLHF. DNA of the CDR3: TGTGCCTGGAGTGTAGGACAGGGGGTTACACCCCTCCACTTT.

The genes are TRBV4-1 and TRBJ2-7; no reliable D call. This CDR3 is built from 12 residues. V was shortened by 3 bases and J by 0 bases, with 3 bases between the two germline ends. Germline V CDR1 and CDR2: MGHRA, YSYEKL. DNA for the CDR3: TGCGCCAGCAGCCAGAACTCCTACGAGCAGTACTTC. It is translated as CASSQNSYEQYF.

In its sample, this clonotype was seen a few times. The chain recombines TRBV11-2 with TRBJ2-1, with 8 bases that match TRBD1. V dropped 4 bases and J dropped 6; count of bases not matched to a gene: 8. Germline CDR1 reads SGHAT; CDR2 reads FQNNGV. The CDR3 totals 15 residues. The DNA of the CDR3 is TGTGCCAGCAGCTCCGGACAGGGAAGGGGCAATGAGCAGTTCTTC. Its translation: CASSSGQGRGNEQFF.

The chain couples TRBV19 to TRBJ2-5; TRBD2 is a possible D gene (6 bases). V was trimmed by 9 bases and J by 2 bases, leaving 13 bases between them. Per germline, CDR1 LNHDA and CDR2 SQIVND (reference sequence). This CDR3 spans 13 amino acids. As DNA, the CDR3 is TGTGCCAGCGGGACTCCCCGTCAAGAGACCCAGTACTTC. Translation gives CASGTPRQETQYF.

J is TRBJ2-7 and V is TRBV11-2; D gene uncertain. Germline CDR1 reads SGHAT; CDR2 reads FQNNGV. The ends were cut back, 0 bases at V and 5 bases at J, with 5 bases in the middle. The CDR3 contains 12 residues. Here the CDR3 reads CASSLEEDEQYF. The CDR3 nucleotides read TGTGCCAGCAGCTTAGAAGAAGACGAGCAGTACTTC.

The chain joins TRBV5-1 to TRBJ2-2, with unresolved D. CDR3 length: 13 amino acids. The ends were cut back, 10 bases at V and 2 bases at J, with 12 bases in the middle. Germline-derived CDR1 and CDR2 are SGHRS and YFSETQ. The CDR3 reads CASRGPNTGELFF. The CDR3 bases are TGCGCCTCCCGCGGTCCAAACACCGGGGAGCTGTTTTTT.

The chain combines TRBV7-8 with TRBJ1-1; 8 bases fit TRBD1. This CDR3 contains 17 residues. CDR1 SGHVS and CDR2 FQNEAQ come from the germline V gene. V shed 6 bases and J 11 bases; nucleotides not matched to a gene: 23. The DNA for the CDR3 is TGTGCCAGCAGTCTTCTAGGGCAGGGGGCGCGGGGATGGAAGGCTTTCTTT. It specifies CASSLLGQGARGWKAFF. Together with reference TRBV7-8 and TRBJ1-1, the CDR3 gives the full variable domain: GAGVSQSPRYKVAKRGQDVALRCDPISGHVSLFWYQQALGQGPEFLTYFQNEAQLDKSGLPSDRFFAERPEGSVSTLKIQRTQQEDSAVYLCASSLLGQGARGWKAFFGQGTRLTVV.

This clonotype was picked up a small number of times. The rearrangement joins TRBV20-1 to TRBJ2-5, with D tentatively TRBD2 (5 bases). The CDR3 is 15 residues long. The germline V and J ends were trimmed by 0 bases and 2 bases, with 13 bases remaining between them. The V gene's germline CDR1 is DFQATT and CDR2 SNEGSKA (reference sequence). The CDR3 nucleotides are TGCAGTGCTAGAGATATCCGGGATCCGCAAGAGACCCAGTACTTC. It encodes CSARDIRDPQETQYF.

The chain uses TRBV29-1 and TRBJ2-7; 7 bases match TRBD1. The CDR3 is 12 residues long. The J segment lost 1 base and the V segment lost 6 bases, leaving 3 bases of the junction unmatched. The germline V gene encodes CDR1 SQVTM and CDR2 ANQGSEA. Here the CDR3 DNA reads TGCAGCGTGACGGGACAGTCCTACGAGCAGTACTTC. Encoded protein: CSVTGQSYEQYF.

This clonotype was picked up a small number of times. V is TRBV10-3 and J is TRBJ2-7, with 9 bases matching TRBD1. V dropped 6 bases and J dropped 5; count of bases not matched to a gene: 5. The CDR3 is made up of 13 amino acids. The germline V gene encodes CDR1 ENHRY and CDR2 SYGVKD. The CDR3 region has the DNA TGTGCCATCAGGCTACAGGGGGCTGACGAGCAGTACTTC. It codes for CAIRLQGADEQYF.

This clonotype has ten or more counts. V and J are TRBV29-1 and TRBJ2-6; the match to TRBD1 covers 9 bases. CDR1 SQVTM and CDR2 ANQGSEA come from the germline V gene. V shed 6 bases, J shed 2 bases, and the junction held 11 bases outside the gene matches. The CDR3 loop spans 17 amino acids. The CDR3: CSVALGTGYTGANVLTF. CDR3 nucleotide sequence: TGCAGCGTGGCCCTTGGGACAGGGTACACTGGGGCCAACGTCCTGACTTTC.